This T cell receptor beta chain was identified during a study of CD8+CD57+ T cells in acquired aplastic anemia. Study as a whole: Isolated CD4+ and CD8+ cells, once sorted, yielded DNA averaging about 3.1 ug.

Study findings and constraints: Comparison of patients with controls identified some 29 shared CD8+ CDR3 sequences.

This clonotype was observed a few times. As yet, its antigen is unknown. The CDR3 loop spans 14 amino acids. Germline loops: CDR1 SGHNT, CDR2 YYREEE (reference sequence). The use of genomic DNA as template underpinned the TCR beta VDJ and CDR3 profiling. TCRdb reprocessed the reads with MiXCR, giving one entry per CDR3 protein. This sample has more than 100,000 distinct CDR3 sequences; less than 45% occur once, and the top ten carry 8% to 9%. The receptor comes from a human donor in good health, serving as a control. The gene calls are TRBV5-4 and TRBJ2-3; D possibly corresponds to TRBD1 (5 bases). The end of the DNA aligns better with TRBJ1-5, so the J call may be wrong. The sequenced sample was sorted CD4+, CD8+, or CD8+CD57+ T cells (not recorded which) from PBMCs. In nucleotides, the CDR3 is TGTGCCAGCAGTTTAGGACTAGCGGGGACTACGCAGCATTTT. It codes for CASSLGLAGTTQHF.